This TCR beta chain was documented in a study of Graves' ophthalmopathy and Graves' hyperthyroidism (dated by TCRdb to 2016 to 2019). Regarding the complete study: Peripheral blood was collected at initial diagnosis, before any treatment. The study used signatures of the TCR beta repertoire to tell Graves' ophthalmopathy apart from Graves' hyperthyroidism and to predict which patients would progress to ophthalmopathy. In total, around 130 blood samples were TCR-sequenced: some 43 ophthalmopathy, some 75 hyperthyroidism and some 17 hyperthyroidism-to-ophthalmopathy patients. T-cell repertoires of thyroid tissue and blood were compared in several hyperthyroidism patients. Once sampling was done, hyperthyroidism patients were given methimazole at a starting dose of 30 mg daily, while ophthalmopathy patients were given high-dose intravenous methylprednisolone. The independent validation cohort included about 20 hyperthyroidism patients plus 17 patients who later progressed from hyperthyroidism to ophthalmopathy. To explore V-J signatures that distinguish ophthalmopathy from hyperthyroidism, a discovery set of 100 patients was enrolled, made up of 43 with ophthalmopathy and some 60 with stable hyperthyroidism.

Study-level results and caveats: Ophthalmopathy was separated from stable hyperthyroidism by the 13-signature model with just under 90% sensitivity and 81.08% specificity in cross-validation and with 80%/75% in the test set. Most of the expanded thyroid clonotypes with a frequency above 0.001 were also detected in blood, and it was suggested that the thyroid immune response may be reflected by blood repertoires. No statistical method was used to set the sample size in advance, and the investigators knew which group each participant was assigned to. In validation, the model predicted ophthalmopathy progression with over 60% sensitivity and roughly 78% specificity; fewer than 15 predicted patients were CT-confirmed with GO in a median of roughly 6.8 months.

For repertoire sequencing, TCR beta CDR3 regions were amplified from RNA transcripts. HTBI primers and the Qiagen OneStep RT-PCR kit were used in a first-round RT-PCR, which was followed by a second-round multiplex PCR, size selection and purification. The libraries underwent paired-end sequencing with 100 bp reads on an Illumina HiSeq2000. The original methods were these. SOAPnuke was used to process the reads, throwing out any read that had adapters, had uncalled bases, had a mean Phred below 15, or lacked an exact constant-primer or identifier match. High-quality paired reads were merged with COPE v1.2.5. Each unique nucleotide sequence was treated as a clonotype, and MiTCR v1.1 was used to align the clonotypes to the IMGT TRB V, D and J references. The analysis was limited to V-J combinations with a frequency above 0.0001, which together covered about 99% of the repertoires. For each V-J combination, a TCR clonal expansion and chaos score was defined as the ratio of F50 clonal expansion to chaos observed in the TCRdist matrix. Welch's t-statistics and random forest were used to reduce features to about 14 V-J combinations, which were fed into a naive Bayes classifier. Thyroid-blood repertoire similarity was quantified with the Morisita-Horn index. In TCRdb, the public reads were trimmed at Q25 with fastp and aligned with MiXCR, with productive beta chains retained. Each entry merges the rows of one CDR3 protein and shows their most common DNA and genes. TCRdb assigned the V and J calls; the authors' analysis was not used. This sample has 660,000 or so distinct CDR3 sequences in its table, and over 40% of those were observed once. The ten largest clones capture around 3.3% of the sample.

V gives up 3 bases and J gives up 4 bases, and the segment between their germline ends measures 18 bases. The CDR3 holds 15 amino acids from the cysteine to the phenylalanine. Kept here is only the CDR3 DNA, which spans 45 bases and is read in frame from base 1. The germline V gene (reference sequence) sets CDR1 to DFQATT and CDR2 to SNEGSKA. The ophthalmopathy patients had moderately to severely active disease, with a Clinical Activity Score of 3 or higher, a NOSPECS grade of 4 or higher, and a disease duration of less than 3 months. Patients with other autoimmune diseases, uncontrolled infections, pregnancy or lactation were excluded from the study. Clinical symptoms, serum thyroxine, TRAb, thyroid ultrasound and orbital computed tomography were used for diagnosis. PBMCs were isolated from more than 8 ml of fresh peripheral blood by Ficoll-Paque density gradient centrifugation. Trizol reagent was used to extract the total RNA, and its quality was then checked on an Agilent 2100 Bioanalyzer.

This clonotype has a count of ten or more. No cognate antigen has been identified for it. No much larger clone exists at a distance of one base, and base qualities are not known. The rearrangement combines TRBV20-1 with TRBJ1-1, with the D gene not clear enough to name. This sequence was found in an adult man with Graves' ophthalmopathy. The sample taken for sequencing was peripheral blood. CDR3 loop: CSASDLVFRPTEAFF. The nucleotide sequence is TGCAGTGCTAGTGATTTGGTCTTTCGCCCCACTGAAGCTTTCTTT.